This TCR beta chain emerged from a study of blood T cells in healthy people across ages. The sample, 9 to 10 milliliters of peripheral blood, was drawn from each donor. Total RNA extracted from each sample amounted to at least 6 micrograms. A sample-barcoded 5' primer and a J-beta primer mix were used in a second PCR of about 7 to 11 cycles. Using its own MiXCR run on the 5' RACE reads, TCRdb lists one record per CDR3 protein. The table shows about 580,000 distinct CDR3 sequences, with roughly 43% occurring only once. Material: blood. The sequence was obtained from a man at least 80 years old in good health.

The CDR3: CASSRSGGSYNEQFF. The CDR3 DNA reads as TGTGCCAGCAGCCGTAGCGGGGGCTCCTACAATGAGCAGTTCTTC. The rearrangement uses TRBV12-3 or TRBV12-4 and TRBJ2-1; 9 nucleotides align to TRBD2. V was pared by 6 bases and J by 0 bases, with 3 bases of the junction left unmatched. CDR3 length: 15 residues.